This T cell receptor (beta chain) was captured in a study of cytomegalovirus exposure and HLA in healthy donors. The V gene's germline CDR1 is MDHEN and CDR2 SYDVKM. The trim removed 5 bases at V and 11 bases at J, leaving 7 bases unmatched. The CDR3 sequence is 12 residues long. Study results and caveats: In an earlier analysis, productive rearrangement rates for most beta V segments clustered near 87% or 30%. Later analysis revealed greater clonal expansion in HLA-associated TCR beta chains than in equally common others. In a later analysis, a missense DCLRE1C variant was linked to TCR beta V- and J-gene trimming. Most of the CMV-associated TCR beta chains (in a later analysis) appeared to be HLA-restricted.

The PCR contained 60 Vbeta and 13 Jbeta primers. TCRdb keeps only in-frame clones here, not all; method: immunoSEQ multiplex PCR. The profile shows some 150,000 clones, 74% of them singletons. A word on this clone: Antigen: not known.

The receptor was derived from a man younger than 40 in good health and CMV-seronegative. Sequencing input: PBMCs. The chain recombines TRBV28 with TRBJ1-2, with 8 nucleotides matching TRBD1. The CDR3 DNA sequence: TGTGCCAGCAGTCCATGGGGACAGGCGTACACCTTC. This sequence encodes CASSPWGQAYTF.